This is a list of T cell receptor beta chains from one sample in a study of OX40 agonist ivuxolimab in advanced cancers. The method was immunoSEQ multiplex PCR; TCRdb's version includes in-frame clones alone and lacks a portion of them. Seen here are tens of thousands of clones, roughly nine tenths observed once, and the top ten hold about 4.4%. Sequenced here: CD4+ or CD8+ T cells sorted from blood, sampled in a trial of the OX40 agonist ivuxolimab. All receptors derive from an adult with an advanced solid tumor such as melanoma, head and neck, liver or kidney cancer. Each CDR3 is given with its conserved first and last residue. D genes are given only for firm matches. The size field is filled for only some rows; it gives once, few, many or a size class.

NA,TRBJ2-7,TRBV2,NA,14,CASSGPGHLYEQYF,TGTGCCAGCAGTGGACCGGGACACCTCTACGAGCAGTACTTC
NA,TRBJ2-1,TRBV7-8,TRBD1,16,CASSLTTGGVGNEQFF,TGTGCCAGCAGCTTAACGACAGGGGGCGTAGGCAATGAGCAGTTCTTC
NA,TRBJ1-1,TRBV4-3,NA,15,CASSPFPTSHTEAFF,TGCGCCAGCAGCCCCTTCCCCACTTCGCACACTGAAGCTTTCTTT
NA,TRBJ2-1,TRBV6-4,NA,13,CASSPQGYNEQFF,TGTGCCAGCAGTCCACAGGGCTACAATGAGCAGTTCTTC
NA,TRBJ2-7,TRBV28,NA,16,CASRMRGRVETYEQYF,TGTGCCAGCAGAATGCGGGGCAGGGTTGAGACCTACGAGCAGTACTTC
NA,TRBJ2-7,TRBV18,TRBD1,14,CASSQGQGDYEQYF,TGTGCCAGCTCACAAGGACAGGGGGACTACGAGCAGTACTTC
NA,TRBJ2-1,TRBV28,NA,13,CASSLQPGHEQFF,TGTGCCAGCAGTTTACAGCCGGGTCATGAGCAGTTCTTC
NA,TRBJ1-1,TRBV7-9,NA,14,CASSPLGRDTEAFF,TGTGCCAGCAGCCCCTTGGGGCGGGACACTGAAGCTTTCTTT
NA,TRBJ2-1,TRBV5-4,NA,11,CASSLLSEQFF,TGTGCCAGCTCCTTATTGTCTGAGCAGTTCTTC
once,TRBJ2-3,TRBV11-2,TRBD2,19,CASSPGLAGGSVGTDTQYF,TGTGCCAGCAGCCCCGGGCTAGCGGGAGGTTCTGTTGGCACAGATACGCAGTATTTT
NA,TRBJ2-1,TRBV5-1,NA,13,CASSLGDGYEQFF,TGCGCCAGCAGCTTGGGTGATGGTTATGAGCAGTTCTTC
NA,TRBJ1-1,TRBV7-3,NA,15,CASSLTSGGTTEAFF,TGTGCCAGCAGCTTAACATCGGGGGGCACCACTGAAGCTTTCTTT
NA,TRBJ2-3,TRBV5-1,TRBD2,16,CASSWAAAGDTDTQYF,TGCGCCAGCAGCTGGGCTGCGGCGGGGGACACAGATACGCAGTATTTT
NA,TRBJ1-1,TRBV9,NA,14,CASSVVRGNTEAFF,TGTGCCAGCAGCGTAGTCCGGGGAAACACTGAAGCTTTCTTT
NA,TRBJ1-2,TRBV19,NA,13,CASSATVSYGYTF,TGTGCCAGTAGTGCGACAGTTTCCTATGGCTACACCTTC
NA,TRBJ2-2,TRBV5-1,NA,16,CASSLFETGNTGELFF,TGCGCCAGCAGCTTGTTTGAAACAGGGAACACCGGGGAGCTGTTTTTT
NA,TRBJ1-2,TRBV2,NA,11,CASMWGRGYTF,TGTGCCAGCATGTGGGGGCGAGGCTACACCTTC
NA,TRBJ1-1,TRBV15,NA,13,CATSSLSYTEAFF,TGTGCCACCAGCAGTCTTTCATACACTGAAGCTTTCTTT
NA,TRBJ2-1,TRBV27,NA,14,CASSLTIAVHEQFF,TGTGCCAGCAGTTTAACAATCGCCGTTCATGAGCAGTTCTTC
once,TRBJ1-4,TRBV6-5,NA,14,CASSYGQGDEKLFF,TGTGCCAGCAGTTACGGGCAGGGTGATGAAAAACTGTTTTTT
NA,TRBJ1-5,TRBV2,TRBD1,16,CASSGGWDSTNQPQHF,TGTGCCAGCAGTGGGGGGTGGGACAGCACAAATCAGCCCCAGCATTTT
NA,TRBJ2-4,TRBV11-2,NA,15,CASSPSPGTENIQYF,TGTGCCAGCAGCCCCAGTCCCGGGACGGAAAACATTCAGTACTTC
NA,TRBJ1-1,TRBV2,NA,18,CASSVNSEADLMNTEAFF,TGTGCCAGCAGTGTTAATTCTGAGGCCGATCTTATGAACACTGAAGCTTTCTTT
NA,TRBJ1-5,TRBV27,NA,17,CASSSKGGPYSNQPQHF,TGTGCCAGCAGTTCGAAAGGGGGTCCATATAGCAATCAGCCCCAGCATTTT
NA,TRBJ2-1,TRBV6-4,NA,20,CASSDALGSRSVTSYNEQFF,TGTGCCAGCAGTGATGCTCTGGGCAGCCGATCCGTTACTAGCTACAATGAGCAGTTCTTC
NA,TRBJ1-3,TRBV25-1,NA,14,CASSAGGGGNTIYF,TGTGCCAGCAGTGCGGGAGGGGGTGGAAACACCATATATTTT
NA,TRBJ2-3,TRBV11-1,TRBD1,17,CASSLPGQGLVTDTQYF,TGTGCCAGCAGCTTACCCGGACAGGGATTGGTAACAGATACGCAGTATTTT
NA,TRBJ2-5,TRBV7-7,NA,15,CASSLEVGAGETQYF,TGTGCTAGCAGCTTAGAGGTGGGGGCTGGAGAGACCCAGTACTTC
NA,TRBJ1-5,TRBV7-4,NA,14,CASSFEGGIQPQHF,TGTGCCAGCAGCTTTGAGGGGGGAATTCAGCCCCAGCATTTT
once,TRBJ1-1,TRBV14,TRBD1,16,CASSQLRGQGGAEAFF,TGTGCCAGCAGCCAACTCCGTGGACAGGGGGGCGCTGAAGCTTTCTTT
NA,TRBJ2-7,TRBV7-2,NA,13,CASSFGPTYEQYF,TGTGCCAGCAGCTTCGGCCCTACCTACGAGCAGTACTTC
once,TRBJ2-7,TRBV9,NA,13,CASSGYSSYEQYF,TGTGCCAGCAGCGGCTATAGTTCCTACGAGCAGTACTTC
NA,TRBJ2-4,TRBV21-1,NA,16,CASPKRETAKKNIQYF,TGTGCCAGCCCCAAGCGGGAGACGGCCAAGAAAAACATTCAGTACTTC
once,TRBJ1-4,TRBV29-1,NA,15,CSVEQGKATNEKLFF,TGCAGCGTTGAACAGGGGAAGGCAACTAATGAAAAACTGTTTTTT
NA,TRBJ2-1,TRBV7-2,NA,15,CASSLRPFSYNEQFF,TGTGCCAGCAGCTTAAGGCCCTTCTCCTACAATGAGCAGTTCTTC
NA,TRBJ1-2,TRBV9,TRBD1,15,CASSPGTGGVYGYTF,TGTGCCAGCAGCCCAGGGACAGGGGGCGTCTATGGCTACACCTTC
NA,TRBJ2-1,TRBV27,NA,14,CASSLGGTYNEQFF,TGTGCCAGCAGTTTAGGGGGAACCTACAATGAGCAGTTCTTC
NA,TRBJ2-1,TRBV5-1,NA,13,CASSSGQYDEQFF,TGCGCCAGCAGCTCGGGACAATATGATGAGCAGTTCTTC
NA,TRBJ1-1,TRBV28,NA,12,CASSPTYNEAFF,TGTGCCAGCAGCCCCACTTATAATGAAGCTTTCTTT
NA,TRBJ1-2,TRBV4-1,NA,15,CASSPRAPHNYGYTF,TGCGCCAGCAGCCCACGGGCTCCTCATAACTATGGCTACACCTTC
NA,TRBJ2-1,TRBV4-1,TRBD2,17,CASSQEDGRAFSNEQFF,TGCGCCAGCAGCCAAGAGGACGGGAGGGCCTTCTCCAATGAGCAGTTCTTC
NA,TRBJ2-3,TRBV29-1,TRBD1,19,CSVEGAIHRDRVSVDTQYF,TGCAGCGTTGAAGGGGCGATTCACCGGGACAGGGTATCGGTAGATACGCAGTATTTT
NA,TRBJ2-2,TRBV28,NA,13,CASSFTNTGELFF,TGTGCCAGCAGTTTCACCAACACCGGGGAGCTGTTTTTT
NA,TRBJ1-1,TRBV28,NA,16,CASSLEQLDMNTEAFF,TGTGCCAGCAGTTTAGAACAGCTCGACATGAACACTGAAGCTTTCTTT
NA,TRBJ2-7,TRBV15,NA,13,CATSRGYSYEQYF,TGTGCCACCAGCAGAGGCTACTCCTACGAGCAGTACTTC
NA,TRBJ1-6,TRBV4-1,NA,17,CASSPFAAAGHSSPLHF,TGCGCCAGCAGCCCCTTCGCGGCCGCGGGGCATAGTTCACCCCTCCACTTT